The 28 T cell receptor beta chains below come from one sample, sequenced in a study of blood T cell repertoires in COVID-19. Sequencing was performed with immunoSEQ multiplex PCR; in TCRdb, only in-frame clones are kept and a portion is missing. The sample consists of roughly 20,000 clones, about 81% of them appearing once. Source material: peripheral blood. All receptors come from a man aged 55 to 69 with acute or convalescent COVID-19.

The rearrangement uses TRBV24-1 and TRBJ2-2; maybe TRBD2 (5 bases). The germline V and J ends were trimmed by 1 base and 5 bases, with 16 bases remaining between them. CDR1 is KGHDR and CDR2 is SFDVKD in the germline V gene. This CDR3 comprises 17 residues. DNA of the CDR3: TGTGCCACCAGTGATTTCGTGCAGGCCCGAGGGACCGGGGAGCTGTTTTTT. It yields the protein CATSDFVQARGTGELFF.

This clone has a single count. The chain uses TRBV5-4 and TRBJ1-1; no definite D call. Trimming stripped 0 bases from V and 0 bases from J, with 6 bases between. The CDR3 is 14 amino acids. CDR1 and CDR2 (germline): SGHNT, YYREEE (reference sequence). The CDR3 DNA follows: TGTGCCAGCAGCTTGGACAGCCTGAACACTGAAGCTTTCTTT. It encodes CASSLDSLNTEAFF.

CDR3 in DNA: TGTGCCAGCAACACCCCCAAGATTGCTAATGAAAAACTGTTTTTT. Protein: CASNTPKIANEKLFF. The V gene is TRBV2, the J gene TRBJ1-4, with no clear D. The CDR3 covers 15 residues. Germline loops: CDR1 SNHLY, CDR2 FYNNEI. V lost 7 bases to trimming and J lost 3 bases, with 15 bases between them.

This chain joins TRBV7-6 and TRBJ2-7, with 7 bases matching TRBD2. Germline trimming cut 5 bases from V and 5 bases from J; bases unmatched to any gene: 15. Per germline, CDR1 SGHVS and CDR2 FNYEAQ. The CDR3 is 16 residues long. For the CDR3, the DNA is TGTGCCAGCAGCGCAGGACTAGGCCTCACTCTTGACGAGCAGTACTTC. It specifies CASSAGLGLTLDEQYF. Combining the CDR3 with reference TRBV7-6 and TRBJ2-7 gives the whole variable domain GAGVSQSPRYKVTKRGQDVALRCDPISGHVSLYWYRQALGQGPEFLTYFNYEAQQDKSGLPNDRFSAERPEGSISTLTIQRTEQRDSAMYRCASSAGLGLTLDEQYFGPGTRLTVT.

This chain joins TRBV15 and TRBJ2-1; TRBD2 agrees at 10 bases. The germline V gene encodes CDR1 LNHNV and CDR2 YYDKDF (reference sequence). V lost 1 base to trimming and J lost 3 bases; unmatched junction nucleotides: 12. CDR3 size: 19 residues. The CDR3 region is CATSRGLAGGRGFYNEQFF. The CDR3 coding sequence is TGTGCCACCAGCAGAGGGTTAGCGGGGGGCAGAGGTTTCTACAATGAGCAGTTCTTC.

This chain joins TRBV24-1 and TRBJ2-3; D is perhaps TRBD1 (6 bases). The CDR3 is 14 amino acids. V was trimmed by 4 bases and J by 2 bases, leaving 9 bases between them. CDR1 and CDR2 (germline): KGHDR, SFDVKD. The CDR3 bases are TGTGCCACCAGTGAGCCAGGGGCCACAGATACGCAGTATTTT. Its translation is CATSEPGATDTQYF.

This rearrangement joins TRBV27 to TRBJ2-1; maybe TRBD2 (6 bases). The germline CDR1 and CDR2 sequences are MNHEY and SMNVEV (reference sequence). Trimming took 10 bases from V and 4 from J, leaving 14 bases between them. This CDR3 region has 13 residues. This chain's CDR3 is CATFGGFYNEQFF. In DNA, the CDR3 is TGTGCCACCTTCGGGGGTTTTTACAATGAGCAGTTCTTC.

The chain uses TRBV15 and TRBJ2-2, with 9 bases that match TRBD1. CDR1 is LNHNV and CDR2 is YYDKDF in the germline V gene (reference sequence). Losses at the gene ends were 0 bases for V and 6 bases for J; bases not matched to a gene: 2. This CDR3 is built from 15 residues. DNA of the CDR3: TGTGCCACCAGCAGAGACGGGACAGGGCCCGGGGAGCTGTTTTTT. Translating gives CATSRDGTGPGELFF.

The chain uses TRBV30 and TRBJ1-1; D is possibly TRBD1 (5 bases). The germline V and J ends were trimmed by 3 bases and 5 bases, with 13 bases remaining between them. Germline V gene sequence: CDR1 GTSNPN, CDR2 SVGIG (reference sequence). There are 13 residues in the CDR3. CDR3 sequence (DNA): TGTGCCTGGAGGGAGGGGACCGGGACTGAAGCTTTCTTT. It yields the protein CAWREGTGTEAFF. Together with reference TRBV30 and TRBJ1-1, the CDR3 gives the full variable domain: SQTIHQWPATLVQPVGSPLSLECTVEGTSNPNLYWYRQAAGRGLQLLFYSVGIGQISSEVPQNLSASRPQDRQFILSSKKLLLSDSGFYLCAWREGTGTEAFFGQGTRLTVV.

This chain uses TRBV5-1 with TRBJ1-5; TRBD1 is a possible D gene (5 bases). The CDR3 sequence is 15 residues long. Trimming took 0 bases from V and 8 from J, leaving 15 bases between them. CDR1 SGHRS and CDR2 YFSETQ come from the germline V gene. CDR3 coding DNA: TGCGCCAGCAGCTTGGGACCCGAAAGGGGCAAGCCCCAGCATTTT. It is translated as CASSLGPERGKPQHF.

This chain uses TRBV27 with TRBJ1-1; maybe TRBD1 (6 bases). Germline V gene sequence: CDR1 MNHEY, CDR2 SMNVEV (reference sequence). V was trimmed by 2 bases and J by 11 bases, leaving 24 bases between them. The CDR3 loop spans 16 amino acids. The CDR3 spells CASSLALSGTRRQAFF. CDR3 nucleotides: TGTGCCAGCAGTTTAGCCCTATCGGGGACACGCCGACAGGCTTTCTTT.

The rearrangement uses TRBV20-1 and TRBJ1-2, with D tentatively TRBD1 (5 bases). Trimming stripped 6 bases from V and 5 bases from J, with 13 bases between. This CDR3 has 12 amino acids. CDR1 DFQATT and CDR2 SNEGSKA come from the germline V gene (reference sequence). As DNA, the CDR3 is TGCAGTGCGAGTACCGGGGGTTATGGCTACACCTTC. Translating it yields CSASTGGYGYTF.

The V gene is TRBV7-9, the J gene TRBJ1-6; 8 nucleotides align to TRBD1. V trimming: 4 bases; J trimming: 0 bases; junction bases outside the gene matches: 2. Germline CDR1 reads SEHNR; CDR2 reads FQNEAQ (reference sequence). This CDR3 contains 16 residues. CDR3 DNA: TGTGCCAGCAGCTCAGGGGGCAACTCCTATAATTCACCCCTCCACTTT. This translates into CASSSGGNSYNSPLHF.

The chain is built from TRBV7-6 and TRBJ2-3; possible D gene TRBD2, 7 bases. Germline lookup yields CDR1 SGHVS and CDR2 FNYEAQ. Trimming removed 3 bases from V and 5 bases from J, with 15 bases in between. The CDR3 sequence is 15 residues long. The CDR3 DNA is TGTGCCAGCAGCTTTGTGGGGGGGGCGGTAGATACGCAGTATTTT. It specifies CASSFVGGAVDTQYF.

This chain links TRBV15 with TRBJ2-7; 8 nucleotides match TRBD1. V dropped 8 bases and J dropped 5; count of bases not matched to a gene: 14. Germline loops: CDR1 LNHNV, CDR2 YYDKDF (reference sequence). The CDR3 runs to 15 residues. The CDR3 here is CATRKGGQGGDEQYF. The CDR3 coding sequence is TGTGCCACCCGAAAGGGCGGACAGGGTGGTGACGAGCAGTACTTC.

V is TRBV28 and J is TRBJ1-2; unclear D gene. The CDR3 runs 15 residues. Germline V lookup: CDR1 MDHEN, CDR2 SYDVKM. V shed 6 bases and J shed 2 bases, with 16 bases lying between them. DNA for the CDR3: TGTGCCAGCAGACGCAACGGCCGGGGAAACTATGGCTACACCTTC. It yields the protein CASRRNGRGNYGYTF.

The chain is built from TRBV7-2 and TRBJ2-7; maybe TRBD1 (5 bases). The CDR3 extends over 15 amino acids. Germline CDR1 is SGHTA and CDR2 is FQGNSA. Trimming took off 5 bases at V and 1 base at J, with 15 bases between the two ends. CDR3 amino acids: CASSPRGRNSYEQYF. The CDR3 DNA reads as TGTGCCAGCAGCCCTAGGGGCAGGAATTCCTACGAGCAGTACTTC.

In DNA form, the CDR3 reads TGTGCCAGCAGCTCCCGACCCGGGACAGGCCCCTCGGGGTACGAGCAGTACTTC. Translating it yields CASSSRPGTGPSGYEQYF. This chain uses TRBV11-2 with TRBJ2-7; 8 nucleotides line up with TRBD1. The V segment lost 4 bases and the J segment 4 bases; nucleotides outside the gene matches: 18. CDR1 is SGHAT, CDR2 FQNNGV, per germline. This CDR3 region has 18 residues.

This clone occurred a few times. In DNA, the CDR3 is TGTGCCAGCAGTTCTGGGACAGGATCCCCCTACGAGCAGTACTTC. It is translated as CASSSGTGSPYEQYF. The genes are TRBV27 and TRBJ2-7; the match to TRBD1 covers 8 bases. The V gene's germline CDR1 is MNHEY and CDR2 SMNVEV (reference sequence). The CDR3 runs 15 residues. The ends lost 4 bases at V and 2 bases at J; junction bases unmatched: 7.

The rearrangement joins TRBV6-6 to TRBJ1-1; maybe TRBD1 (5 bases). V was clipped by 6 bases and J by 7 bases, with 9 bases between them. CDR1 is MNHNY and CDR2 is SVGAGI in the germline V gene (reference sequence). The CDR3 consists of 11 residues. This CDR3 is CASRHDSEAFF. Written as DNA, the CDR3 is TGTGCCAGCAGACATGACAGTGAAGCTTTCTTT.

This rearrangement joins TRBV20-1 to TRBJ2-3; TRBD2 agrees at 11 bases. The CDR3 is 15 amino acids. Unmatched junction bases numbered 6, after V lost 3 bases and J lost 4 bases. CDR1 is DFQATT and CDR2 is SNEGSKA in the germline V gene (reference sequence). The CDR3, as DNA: TGCAGTGCTAGTGACGGTAGCGGGGGGGCAGATACGCAGTATTTT. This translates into CSASDGSGGADTQYF.

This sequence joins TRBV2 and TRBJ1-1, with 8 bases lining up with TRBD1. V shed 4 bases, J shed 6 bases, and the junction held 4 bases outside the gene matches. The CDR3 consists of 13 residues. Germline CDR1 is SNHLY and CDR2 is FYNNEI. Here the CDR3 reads CASSAGGYAEAFF. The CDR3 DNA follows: TGTGCCAGCAGTGCAGGGGGCTATGCTGAAGCTTTCTTT.

The CDR3 DNA reads as TGTGCCAGCAGTAAGAGCACTCCCTACGAGCAGTACTTC. It yields the protein CASSKSTPYEQYF. This chain uses TRBV28 with TRBJ2-7; unclear D gene. CDR3 size: 13 residues. The ends were cut back, 5 bases at V and 2 bases at J, with 10 bases in the middle. Germline V lookup: CDR1 MDHEN, CDR2 SYDVKM.

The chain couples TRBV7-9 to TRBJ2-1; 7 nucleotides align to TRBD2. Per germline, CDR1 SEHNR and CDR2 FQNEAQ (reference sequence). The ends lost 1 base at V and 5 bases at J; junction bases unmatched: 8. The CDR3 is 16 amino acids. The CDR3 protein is CASSLEGRGFNNEQFF. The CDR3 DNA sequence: TGTGCCAGCAGCTTAGAAGGGCGGGGGTTTAACAATGAGCAGTTCTTC.

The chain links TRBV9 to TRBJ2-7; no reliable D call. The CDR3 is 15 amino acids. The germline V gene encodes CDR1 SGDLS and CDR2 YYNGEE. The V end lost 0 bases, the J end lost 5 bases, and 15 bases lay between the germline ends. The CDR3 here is CASSVGGSVHHEQYF. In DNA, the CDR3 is TGTGCCAGCAGCGTAGGCGGCAGCGTCCACCACGAGCAGTACTTC.

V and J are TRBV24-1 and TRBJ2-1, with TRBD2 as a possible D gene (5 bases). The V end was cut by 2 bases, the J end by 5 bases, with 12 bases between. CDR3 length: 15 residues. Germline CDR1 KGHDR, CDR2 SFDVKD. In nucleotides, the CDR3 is TGTGCCACCAGTGATTCGGGGAGATCACACAATGAGCAGTTCTTC. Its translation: CATSDSGRSHNEQFF.

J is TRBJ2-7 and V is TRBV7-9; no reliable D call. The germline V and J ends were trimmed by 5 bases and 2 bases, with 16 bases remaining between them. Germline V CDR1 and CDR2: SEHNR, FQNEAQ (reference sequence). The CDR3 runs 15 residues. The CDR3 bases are TGTGCCAGCAGCCCTATAGTAGGAGTGACCTACGAGCAGTACTTC. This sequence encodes CASSPIVGVTYEQYF.

This CDR3 is CASSLEGGEGQPQHF. The CDR3 DNA reads as TGTGCCAGCAGCTTAGAAGGGGGGGAAGGCCAGCCCCAGCATTTT. This sequence joins TRBV7-2 and TRBJ1-5, with D maybe TRBD1 (6 bases). The CDR3 totals 15 residues. The V end lost 1 base, the J end lost 7 bases, and 14 bases lay between the germline ends. The V gene's germline CDR1 is SGHTA and CDR2 FQGNSA.